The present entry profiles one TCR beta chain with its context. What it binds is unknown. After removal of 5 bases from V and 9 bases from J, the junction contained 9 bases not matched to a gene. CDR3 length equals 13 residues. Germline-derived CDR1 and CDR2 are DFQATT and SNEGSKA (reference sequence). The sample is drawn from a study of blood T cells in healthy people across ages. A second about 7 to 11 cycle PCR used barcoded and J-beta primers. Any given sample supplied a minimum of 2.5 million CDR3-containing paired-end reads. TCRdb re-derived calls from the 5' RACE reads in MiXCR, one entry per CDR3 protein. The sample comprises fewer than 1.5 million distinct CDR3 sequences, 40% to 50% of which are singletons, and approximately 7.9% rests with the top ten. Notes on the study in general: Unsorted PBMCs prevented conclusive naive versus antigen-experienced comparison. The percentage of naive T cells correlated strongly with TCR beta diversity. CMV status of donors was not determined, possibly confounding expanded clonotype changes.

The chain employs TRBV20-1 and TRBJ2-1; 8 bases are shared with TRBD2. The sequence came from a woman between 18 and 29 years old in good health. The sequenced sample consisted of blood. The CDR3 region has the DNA TGCAGTGCTGGTCCGGGACTAGTCGGTGAGCAGTTCTTC. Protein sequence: CSAGPGLVGEQFF.